This TCR beta chain emerged from a study of response to subunit inactivated influenza vaccine. One entry per CDR3 protein results from TCRdb running MiXCR on the RT-PCR reads. The sample carries under 950,000 distinct CDR3 sequences, around 20% recorded once. The specimen was PBMCs from blood, collected about 5 days after vaccination. The receptor comes from a man between 50 and 59 years old who received an inactivated influenza vaccine.

CDR3: CASSQRLAGGREQFF. The CDR3 coding sequence is TGTGCCAGCAGCCAAAGACTAGCGGGAGGACGTGAGCAGTTCTTC. The V and J genes are TRBV7-2 and TRBJ2-1; 13 bases line up with TRBD2. Losses at the gene ends were 5 bases for V and 9 bases for J; bases not matched to a gene: 7. This CDR3 spans 15 amino acids. Germline CDR1 is SGHTA and CDR2 is FQGNSA.